What follows is one T cell receptor beta chain and its context. The antigen is unknown. V was trimmed by 2 bases and J by 7 bases, leaving 17 bases between them. CDR1 and CDR2 from the germline V gene are SGHVS and FQNEAQ. CDR3 size: 15 residues. Amplified regions were TCR beta CDR3 sequences from RNA transcripts. HTBI primers drove first-round RT-PCR of the TCR CDR3. TCRdb re-analysed the multiplex PCR reads in MiXCR, keeping a single row per CDR3 protein. The sample includes about 760,000 distinct CDR3 sequences, about a third seen only once; the top ten take around 30%. The sample comes from a study of T cells in Graves' hyperthyroidism and ophthalmopathy. Whole-study results and caveats: Most expanded thyroid clonotypes above 0.001 recurred in blood.

Disease duration under 2 months; hyperthyroidism patients were aged 18 to 65. Clinical symptoms, serum thyroxine, TRAb, thyroid ultrasound and orbital computed tomography informed diagnoses. The sample taken for sequencing was blood. The chain combines TRBV7-8 with TRBJ1-1; D gene uncertain. The TCR was taken from a woman aged 40 to 49 with Graves' hyperthyroidism. The CDR3 nucleotides read TGTGCCAGCAGCTTACGGCGGGTAACCTACAATGAAGCTTTCTTT. Translating gives CASSLRRVTYNEAFF.